These 20 T cell receptor beta chains were sequenced from one sample in a study of Graves' ophthalmopathy and Graves' hyperthyroidism. The study amplified TCR beta CDR3 regions using RNA transcripts. HTBI primers primed a first-round RT-PCR, and a second-round multiplex PCR followed. From the multiplex PCR reads, TCRdb called clonotypes with MiXCR, one entry per CDR3 protein. Here the sample spans approximately 1.2 million distinct CDR3 sequences, about 35% being singletons. Sequenced: peripheral blood or thyroid tissue (not recorded which). Receptors originate from an adult man with Graves' hyperthyroidism.

CDR3 amino acids: CASSLAGVGGEAFF. CDR3 DNA: TGTGCCAGCAGTTTAGCGGGGGTGGGGGGAGAAGCTTTCTTT. The J gene is TRBJ1-1, the V gene TRBV12-3 or TRBV12-4; a weak D match, TRBD1 (5 bases). This CDR3 is built from 14 residues. V gave up 0 bases and J gave up 8 bases, with 13 bases separating them.

CDR3 loop: CASSDRRSDYNEQFF. The CDR3 nucleotides read TGTGCCAGCAGTGATCGTCGGAGCGACTACAATGAGCAGTTCTTC. The chain carries TRBV25-1 and TRBJ2-1; D not certain. The V end lost 3 bases, the J end lost 3 bases, and 12 bases lay between the germline ends. The germline CDR1 and CDR2 sequences are MGHDK and SYGVNS. The CDR3 spans 15 residues.

In this sample, this clonotype turned up many times. This sequence joins TRBV29-1 and TRBJ1-5; TRBD1 is a possible D gene (5 bases). CDR1 is SQVTM and CDR2 is ANQGSEA in the germline V gene. This CDR3 has 14 residues. Trimming removed 4 bases at V and 4 bases at J, with 14 bases between. CDR3 in amino acids: CSVVLAGWNQPQHF. In DNA, the CDR3 is TGCAGCGTTGTGTTGGCAGGGTGGAATCAGCCCCAGCATTTT.

In this sample, this clonotype turned up many times. V gene TRBV20-1 combines with J gene TRBJ1-4; D might be TRBD1 (6 bases). Trimming removed 3 bases from V and 5 bases from J, with 16 bases in between. Germline CDR1 is DFQATT and CDR2 is SNEGSKA (reference sequence). The CDR3 contains 15 residues. CDR3 DNA sequence: TGCAGTGCTAGGGTTCCGGGACACCTAAATGAAAAACTGTTTTTT. It codes for CSARVPGHLNEKLFF.

The chain uses TRBV19 and TRBJ1-6; no definite D call. V shed 6 bases and J shed 10 bases, with 13 bases lying between them. Germline V gene sequence: CDR1 LNHDA, CDR2 SQIVND (reference sequence). This CDR3 spans 13 amino acids. The CDR3 loop reads CASSLATVSPLHF. DNA of the CDR3: TGTGCCAGTAGCTTGGCGACTGTGTCACCCCTCCACTTT.

This clonotype was seen a handful of times. This sequence joins TRBV7-9 and TRBJ2-7, with 15 bases that match TRBD2. CDR3 length equals 19 residues. J was trimmed by 5 bases and V by 8 bases; bases with no gene match: 19. Germline CDR1 SEHNR, CDR2 FQNEAQ (reference sequence). CDR3 amino acids: CASGPPPGLAGGPRNEQYF. CDR3 DNA: TGTGCCAGCGGACCACCGCCGGGACTAGCGGGAGGCCCAAGGAACGAGCAGTACTTC.

This clonotype was picked up many times. The rearrangement uses TRBV9 and TRBJ2-7; 11 bases fit TRBD1. CDR3 length: 15 amino acids. Germline V CDR1 and CDR2: SGDLS, YYNGEE. V lost 2 bases and J lost 4; bases outside the gene matches: 5. In DNA, the CDR3 is TGTGCCAGCAGCGTTGGGACAGGGGGGAGGTACGAGCAGTACTTC. It yields the protein CASSVGTGGRYEQYF.

This clonotype was seen only a few times. V gene TRBV6-6 combines with J gene TRBJ2-2; D may be TRBD1 (6 bases). This CDR3 contains 14 residues. Deletions cut 0 bases from V and 4 bases from J, with 6 bases between. In germline, CDR1 is MNHNY, CDR2 SVGAGI (reference sequence). This CDR3 is CASSYSTGTGELFF. The CDR3 region has the DNA TGTGCCAGCAGTTACTCGACAGGCACCGGGGAGCTGTTTTTT.

This clonotype appeared many times. V usage is TRBV7-2 and J usage is TRBJ1-2; D gene unclear. Germline CDR1 and CDR2: SGHTA and FQGNSA. V lost 6 bases to trimming and J lost 8 bases, with 7 bases between them. The CDR3 has 10 amino acids. The DNA for the CDR3 is TGTGCCAGCAGTTCCTACGGCTACACCTTC. This translates into CASSSYGYTF.

This clonotype has more than one count but fewer than ten. An end of the junction differs from the germline gene, which may be a read error. The rearrangement uses TRBV29-1 and TRBJ2-7; 7 bases map to TRBD1. Germline values: CDR1 SQVTM, CDR2 ANQGSEA. The CDR3 covers 12 residues. This chain's CDR3 is CSGGQSSYEQHF. The CDR3 DNA sequence: TGCAGTGGGGGACAGTCGTCCTACGAGCAGCACTTC.

This clonotype was found once. DNA of the CDR3: TGTGCCAGCAGGCCCCCGGGGCCAGAAGAGACCCAGTACTTC. It specifies CASRPPGPEETQYF. This chain uses TRBV7-9 with TRBJ2-5; D possibly uses TRBD1 or TRBD2 (5 bases each). With 6 bases removed from V and 3 bases from J, the gap between germline ends came to 14 bases. The CDR3 is 14 residues long. Germline V gene lookup returns CDR1 SEHNR and CDR2 FQNEAQ (reference sequence).

CDR3 in DNA: TGTGCCAGCAGTGGGGTACAGGGGGGCTATGGCTACACCTTC. Its protein product is CASSGVQGGYGYTF. The genes are TRBV25-1 and TRBJ1-2; 8 bases match TRBD1. V dropped 4 bases and J dropped 4; count of bases not matched to a gene: 5. This CDR3 has 14 residues. CDR1 and CDR2 (germline): MGHDK, SYGVNS.

This clonotype was observed at least ten times. The chain carries TRBV12-3 or TRBV12-4 and TRBJ1-1; no clear D gene. This CDR3 has 12 amino acids. Trimming left V 6 bases short and J 9 bases short, with 14 bases between. The CDR3 is CASSPDGNKAFF. CDR3 bases: TGTGCCAGCAGCCCTGACGGAAACAAAGCTTTCTTT.

This clonotype appeared many times. J is TRBJ1-6 and V is TRBV6-5, with D possibly being TRBD1 (5 bases). This CDR3 region has 15 residues. CDR1 MNHEY and CDR2 SVGAGI come from the germline V gene. The germline V and J ends were trimmed by 6 bases and 6 bases, with 15 bases remaining between them. CDR3 sequence (DNA): TGTGCCAGCAGGCACCGTCAGGGATCTAATTCACCCCTCCACTTT. Amino acids: CASRHRQGSNSPLHF.

This clonotype was counted many times. The chain is built from TRBV7-9 and TRBJ1-1, with D maybe TRBD1 (5 bases). V was shortened by 2 bases and J by 6 bases, with 10 bases between the two germline ends. The length of the CDR3 is 13 residues. Germline values: CDR1 SEHNR, CDR2 FQNEAQ (reference sequence). DNA for the CDR3: TGTGCCAGCAGCTTAAGACCGGGGGCTGAAGCTTTCTTT. Translated: CASSLRPGAEAFF.

The chain has TRBV15 and TRBJ1-5; D unresolved. Deletions cut 8 bases from V and 2 bases from J, with 22 bases between. The CDR3 has 17 amino acids. The germline CDR1 and CDR2 sequences are LNHNV and YYDKDF (reference sequence). The DNA of the CDR3 is TGTGCCACCGGGGAGGCTCGAAGAGGGCTCGGCAATCAGCCCCAGCATTTT. Its translation: CATGEARRGLGNQPQHF.

V usage is TRBV12-3 or TRBV12-4 and J usage is TRBJ2-7; a possible D gene is TRBD1 (5 bases). The CDR3 spans 13 residues. V shed 8 bases and J shed 3 bases, with 14 bases lying between them. CDR3 region: CASWQTGFYEQYF. CDR3 nucleotide sequence: TGTGCCAGCTGGCAAACAGGCTTCTACGAGCAGTACTTC.

This clonotype was detected only a few times. The rearrangement joins TRBV6-2 or TRBV6-3 to TRBJ1-2; 8 bases are a match to TRBD1. The CDR3 sequence is 14 residues long. Looked up from germline, CDR1 is MNHEY and CDR2 is SVGEGT. Germline trimming cut 7 bases from V and 4 bases from J; bases unmatched to any gene: 8. CDR3 residues: CASNQGAAGYGYTF. CDR3 bases: TGTGCCAGCAACCAGGGGGCGGCTGGCTATGGCTACACCTTC.

This clonotype was detected only a few times. V usage is TRBV14 and J usage is TRBJ1-6; D call uncertain. Germline loops: CDR1 SGHDN, CDR2 FVKESK. The CDR3 sequence is 13 residues long. V was clipped by 1 base and J by 9 bases, with 7 bases between them. CDR3 nucleotides: TGTGCCAGCAGCCAAGCCGGGATTTCACCCCTCCACTTT. Translation gives CASSQAGISPLHF.

This clonotype occurred many times. V is TRBV29-1 and J is TRBJ2-7, with D possibly matching TRBD1 (6 bases). In germline, CDR1 is SQVTM, CDR2 ANQGSEA. There are 14 residues in the CDR3. V lost 5 bases and J lost 12, with 26 bases in between. CDR3 DNA sequence: TGCAGCGTTCCCTCGGGACATCAGCCCGGTGGGTTGTACTTC. Protein: CSVPSGHQPGGLYF.